The clone carrying this T cell receptor (beta chain) was recorded a few times. Other nucleotide sequences from this sample produce the same CDR3. The data originate from a study of shared clonotypes between healthy human individuals. Sequencing used immunoSEQ multiplex PCR; TCRdb keeps in-frame clones, though not all of them. The table lists about 980,000 clones, 60% to 85% of them singletons, with approximately 1.5% in the top ten. Trimming left V 1 base short and J 4 bases short, with 2 bases between. Germline values: CDR1 MNHEY, CDR2 SVGAGI. The CDR3 extends over 13 amino acids. Source material: memory CD4+ T cells sorted from blood. The sample's subset: CD45RA-negative fraction. The V and J genes are TRBV6-5 and TRBJ2-6; D is uncertain. The source of this sequence is a man in his late teens or twenties in good health. CDR3: CASSYLGANVLTF. The CDR3 coding sequence is TGTGCCAGCAGTTACTTAGGGGCCAACGTCCTGACTTTC.